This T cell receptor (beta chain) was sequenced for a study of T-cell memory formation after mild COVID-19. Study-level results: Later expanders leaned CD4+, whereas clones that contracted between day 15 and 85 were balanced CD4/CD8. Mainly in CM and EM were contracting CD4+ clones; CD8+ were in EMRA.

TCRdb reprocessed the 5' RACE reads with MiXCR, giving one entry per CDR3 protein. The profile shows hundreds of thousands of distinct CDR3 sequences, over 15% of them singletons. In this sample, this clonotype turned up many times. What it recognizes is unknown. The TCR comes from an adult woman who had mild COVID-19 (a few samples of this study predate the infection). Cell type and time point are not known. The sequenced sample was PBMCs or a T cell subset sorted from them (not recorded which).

CDR3 protein: CSVAGQRGNQPQHF. CDR3 coding DNA: TGCAGTGTAGCAGGCCAAAGGGGCAATCAGCCCCAGCATTTT. The chain couples TRBV20-1 to TRBJ1-5, with unresolved D. Trimming removed 7 bases from V and 2 bases from J, with 15 bases in between. The germline CDR1 and CDR2 sequences are DFQATT and SNEGSKA (reference sequence). The CDR3 covers 14 residues.